This passage covers 32 T cell receptor beta chains from one sample sequenced in a study of technical replicates of blood from a few donors. The data were produced by immunoSEQ multiplex PCR, yet TCRdb's version contains in-frame clones alone and is incomplete. The table includes around 63,000 clones, about 98% detected once. The material sequenced was T cells isolated from PBMCs. Receptors were obtained from a human donor in good health.

This clone was detected only a few times. The rearrangement uses TRBV4-1 and TRBJ1-1, with D unresolved. The CDR3 runs 14 residues. The germline V gene has CDR1 MGHRA and CDR2 YSYEKL. Trimming pared 1 base from V and 0 bases from J, leaving 6 bases between. CDR3 protein: CASSQGALNTEAFF. CDR3 nucleotide sequence: TGCGCCAGCAGCCAAGGGGCCCTGAACACTGAAGCTTTCTTT.

This clone has a single count. The gene calls are TRBV5-1 and TRBJ2-3, with D perhaps TRBD2 (5 bases). The CDR3 spans 15 residues. Trimming cost V 5 bases and J 0 bases, with 13 bases left between them. Germline V gives CDR1 SGHRS, CDR2 YFSETQ. This CDR3 reads CASSGGRYSTDTQYF. For the CDR3, the DNA is TGCGCCAGCAGTGGCGGGCGCTATAGCACAGATACGCAGTATTTT.

This clone was found once. The V call is TRBV6-5, the J call TRBJ2-3; 14 bases fit TRBD2. This CDR3 is 16 amino acids long. V shed 2 bases, J shed 4 bases, and the junction held 2 bases outside the gene matches. Germline assignment: CDR1 MNHEY and CDR2 SVGAGI. DNA of the CDR3: TGTGCCAGCAGTTACGGGACTAGCGGGAGCGCAGATACGCAGTATTTT. Protein product: CASSYGTSGSADTQYF.

This rearrangement joins TRBV5-1 to TRBJ1-1; D possibly corresponds to TRBD1 (5 bases). Deletions cut 4 bases from V and 4 bases from J, with 14 bases between. Germline V gene sequence: CDR1 SGHRS, CDR2 YFSETQ. This CDR3 is 14 amino acids long. The CDR3: CASSLWSGGTEAFF. As DNA, the CDR3 is TGCGCCAGCAGCCTATGGTCGGGGGGCACTGAAGCTTTCTTT. The full variable domain, in which reference TRBV5-1 and TRBJ1-1 provide the parts outside the CDR3, is KAGVTQTPRYLIKTRGQQVTLSCSPISGHRSVSWYQQTPGQGLQFLFEYFSETQRNKGNFPGRFSGRQFSNSRSEMNVSTLELGDSALYLCASSLWSGGTEAFFGQGTRLTVV.

The rearrangement links TRBV28 to TRBJ2-1; weak D call: TRBD1 (6 bases). Germline V CDR1 and CDR2: MDHEN, SYDVKM. V gave up 6 bases and J gave up 5 bases, with 14 bases separating them. The CDR3 is made up of 14 amino acids. CDR3 in DNA: TGTGCCAGCAGGCCGACAGGTCTCAACAATGAGCAGTTCTTC. It is translated as CASRPTGLNNEQFF.

This rearrangement joins TRBV19 to TRBJ2-1; 14 positions agree with TRBD2. CDR1 is LNHDA and CDR2 is SQIVND in the germline V gene (reference sequence). Trimming at V came to 4 bases and at J to 9 bases, leaving 5 bases not matched to a gene. This CDR3 is built from 15 residues. The CDR3 sequence: CASSNYGTSGGEQFF. The CDR3 bases are TGTGCCAGTAGTAATTACGGGACTAGCGGGGGTGAGCAGTTCTTC. Based on the CDR3 plus reference TRBV19 and TRBJ2-1, the full variable domain is DGGITQSPKYLFRKEGQNVTLSCEQNLNHDAMYWYRQDPGQGLRLIYYSQIVNDFQKGDIAEGYSVSREKKESFPLTVTSAQKNPTAFYLCASSNYGTSGGEQFFGPGTRLTVL.

The V gene is TRBV5-8, the J gene TRBJ2-3; tentatively, D is TRBD1 (6 bases). CDR3 length equals 15 residues. V was trimmed by 5 bases and J by 6 bases, leaving 19 bases between them. Looked up from germline, CDR1 is SGHTS and CDR2 is YDEGEE. As DNA, the CDR3 is TGTGCCAGCAGGGCCGGGACCGGGACACTGGATACGCAGTATTTT. Protein product: CASRAGTGTLDTQYF. The full variable domain, rest sourced from reference TRBV5-8 and TRBJ2-3, is EAGVTQSPTHLIKTRGQQATLRCSPISGHTSVYWYQQALGLGLQFLLWYDEGEERNRGNFPPRFSGRQFPNYSSELNVNALELEDSALYLCASRAGTGTLDTQYFGPGTRLTVL.

The genes are TRBV5-5 and TRBJ2-7; tentative D call: TRBD1 (6 bases). The CDR3 extends over 15 amino acids. The V end lost 2 bases, the J end lost 6 bases, and 18 bases lay between the germline ends. Germline CDR1 SGHKS, CDR2 YYEKEE (reference sequence). The CDR3 coding sequence is TGTGCCAGCAGCTTCGCTCAAAGCCTGACAGGCGAGCAGTACTTC. It yields the protein CASSFAQSLTGEQYF.

V and J are TRBV28 and TRBJ2-2; D call uncertain. Trimming left V 2 bases short and J 6 bases short, with 7 bases between. The length of the CDR3 is 13 residues. Per the germline V gene, CDR1 is MDHEN and CDR2 is SYDVKM. The CDR3, as DNA: TGTGCCAGCAGTTTACCCGTCCCCGGGGAGCTGTTTTTT. The encoded protein is CASSLPVPGELFF.

For this clone: This likely comes from a read error, as the CDR3 has no conserved phenylalanine or tryptophan at its end. It is unclear where the CDR3 begins or ends on the DNA, so no DNA is shown, and the CDR3 is as TCRdb lists it. V usage is TRBV6-1 and J usage is TRBJ1-1; TRBD1, the table's D call, was not compared with the DNA. The CDR3 is 10 amino acids long, termini counted. CDR1 is MNHNS and CDR2 is SASEGT in the germline V gene. This chain's CDR3 is CASSGYQGAL.

The rearrangement uses TRBV29-1 and TRBJ2-5; possibly TRBD1 for D (5 bases). The CDR3 extends over 14 amino acids. Trimming left V 3 bases short and J 2 bases short, with 13 bases between. Germline V lookup: CDR1 SQVTM, CDR2 ANQGSEA. CDR3: CSVDGQGIQETQYF. The CDR3 DNA follows: TGCAGCGTTGACGGGCAGGGAATACAAGAGACCCAGTACTTC.

This chain uses TRBV25-1 with TRBJ1-6; 8 bases are shared with TRBD1. This CDR3 has 13 residues. Germline lookup yields CDR1 MGHDK and CDR2 SYGVNS. Trimming cost V 7 bases and J 13 bases; bases outside gene matches: 9. The CDR3 here is CASNRDRLAPLHF. The CDR3, as DNA: TGTGCCAGCAATAGGGACAGGCTGGCTCCCCTCCACTTT.

This chain uses TRBV6-4 with TRBJ2-2, with TRBD2 as a possible D gene (6 bases). V lost 6 bases to trimming and J lost 3 bases, with 11 bases between them. CDR1 is MRHNA and CDR2 is SNTAGT in the germline V gene. This CDR3 comprises 14 residues. In DNA form, the CDR3 reads TGTGCCAGCAGCCCGGAGGGTCACACCGGGGAGCTGTTTTTT. It encodes CASSPEGHTGELFF.

The chain employs TRBV7-9 and TRBJ2-7; 10 positions agree with TRBD2. The CDR3 extends over 14 amino acids. Germline CDR1 is SEHNR and CDR2 is FQNEAQ (reference sequence). The V gene end was trimmed by 6 bases and the J gene end by 4 bases; junction bases not matched to a gene: 6. CDR3 sequence: CASSPRTSGYEQYF. DNA of the CDR3: TGTGCCAGCAGTCCACGGACTAGCGGTTACGAGCAGTACTTC. Based on the CDR3 plus reference TRBV7-9 and TRBJ2-7, the full variable domain is DTGVSQNPRHKITKRGQNVTFRCDPISEHNRLYWYRQTLGQGPEFLTYFQNEAQLEKSRLLSDRFSAERPKGSFSTLEIQRTEQGDSAMYLCASSPRTSGYEQYFGPGTRLTVT.

The chain recombines TRBV7-2 with TRBJ2-7; possibly TRBD1 for D (5 bases). Trimming removed 4 bases from V and 3 bases from J, with 13 bases in between. Germline V gene lookup returns CDR1 SGHTA and CDR2 FQGNSA. The CDR3 has 14 amino acids. The CDR3 bases are TGTGCCAGCAGCTGGCAGGGCCTTCGCTACGAGCAGTACTTC. Protein sequence: CASSWQGLRYEQYF.

The chain links TRBV6-1 to TRBJ1-5, with D perhaps TRBD1 (6 bases). With 6 bases removed from V and 7 bases from J, the gap between germline ends came to 13 bases. The CDR3 extends over 13 amino acids. Germline assignment: CDR1 MNHNS and CDR2 SASEGT. The CDR3 here is CASRIQGEQPQHF. In DNA, the CDR3 is TGTGCCAGCAGGATACAGGGTGAGCAGCCCCAGCATTTT.

The gene calls are TRBV28 and TRBJ1-2; 8 nucleotides match TRBD1. The CDR3 loop spans 12 amino acids. J was trimmed by 5 bases and V by 8 bases; bases with no gene match: 4. From germline, CDR1 is MDHEN and CDR2 SYDVKM. This chain's CDR3 is CASSRQGYGYTF. CDR3 sequence (DNA): TGTGCCAGCTCTAGACAGGGGTATGGCTACACCTTC.

The J gene is TRBJ2-7, the V gene TRBV5-1, with TRBD1 as a possible D gene (6 bases). This CDR3 comprises 14 residues. Per germline, CDR1 SGHRS and CDR2 YFSETQ. Trimming pared 1 base from V and 7 bases from J, leaving 15 bases between. CDR3 sequence: CASSLSGAPWEQYF. The CDR3 DNA follows: TGCGCCAGCAGCTTGTCAGGGGCCCCTTGGGAGCAGTACTTC.

The chain is built from TRBV10-3 and TRBJ1-5; TRBD1 might be the D (6 bases). CDR1 is ENHRY and CDR2 is SYGVKD in the germline V gene. The CDR3 totals 15 residues. The V and J ends lost 1 base and 7 bases respectively, with 14 bases between them. This CDR3 reads CAISEYADRIQPQHF. The CDR3 DNA reads TGTGCCATCAGTGAGTATGCGGACAGAATCCAGCCCCAGCATTTT.

The genes are TRBV9 and TRBJ2-1; 11 bases line up with TRBD2. The trim removed 4 bases at V and 7 bases at J, leaving 10 bases unmatched. The CDR3 contains 16 residues. Germline lookup yields CDR1 SGDLS and CDR2 YYNGEE. The CDR3, as DNA: TGTGCCAGCAGCCCCACTGGGGCTAGCGGGAGGAATGAGCAGTTCTTC. Its protein is CASSPTGASGRNEQFF.

The chain carries TRBV12-5 and TRBJ2-3, with 10 positions matching TRBD2. CDR3 size: 15 residues. Germline CDR1 is LGHNT and CDR2 is FRNRAP. The junction had 3 bases not matched to a gene; V was cut back by 1 base and J by 5 bases. This CDR3 is CASGLERGGRDTQYF. The CDR3, as DNA: TGTGCTAGTGGTTTGGAGCGGGGGGGCCGAGATACGCAGTATTTT.

This chain uses TRBV5-1 with TRBJ2-5; 9 bases match TRBD1. V was pared by 4 bases and J by 5 bases, with 9 bases of the junction left unmatched. CDR1 is SGHRS, CDR2 YFSETQ, per germline. The CDR3 has 15 residues. CDR3 amino acids: CASSIRTGAVETQYF. CDR3 in DNA: TGCGCCAGCAGCATAAGGACAGGGGCTGTGGAGACCCAGTACTTC.

This chain connects TRBV5-1 to TRBJ2-7; a weak D match, TRBD1 (6 bases). The CDR3 is 13 amino acids. Germline values: CDR1 SGHRS, CDR2 YFSETQ. The V end was cut by 2 bases, the J end by 4 bases, with 10 bases between. The CDR3 DNA sequence: TGCGCCAGCAGCTTTGGAACAGGGTACGAGCAGTACTTC. Encoded protein: CASSFGTGYEQYF.

The chain links TRBV5-1 to TRBJ1-1, with D unresolved. The ends were cut back, 4 bases at V and 2 bases at J, with 18 bases in the middle. The CDR3 runs 16 residues. Germline CDR1 reads SGHRS; CDR2 reads YFSETQ. The chain's CDR3 is CASSNARGPRNTEAFF. DNA of the CDR3: TGCGCCAGCAGCAACGCCCGAGGCCCGCGAAACACTGAAGCTTTCTTT.

The gene calls are TRBV2 and TRBJ1-4; the D gene is possibly TRBD1 (5 bases). The germline gives CDR1 SNHLY, CDR2 FYNNEI. The V and J ends lost 6 bases and 5 bases respectively, with 13 bases between them. This CDR3 has 14 amino acids. CDR3 in amino acids: CASSLGQFNEKLFF. The CDR3 DNA reads as TGTGCCAGCAGCTTGGGGCAATTCAATGAAAAACTGTTTTTT. The variable domain in full, with the rest retrieved from reference TRBV2 and TRBJ1-4, is EPEVTQTPSHQVTQMGQEVILRCVPISNHLYFYWYRQILGQKVEFLVSFYNNEISEKSEIFDDQFSVERPDGSNFTLKIRSTKLEDSAMYFCASSLGQFNEKLFFGSGTQLSVL.

The chain joins TRBV11-2 to TRBJ1-1; TRBD1 aligns across 7 bases. The germline V gene encodes CDR1 SGHAT and CDR2 FQNNGV. The CDR3 is 15 residues long. J gave up 1 base and V 5 bases, and 7 bases lay outside the gene matches. The CDR3 nucleotides are TGTGCCAGCAGCGGCCTGACAGGGCAGAACACTGAAGCTTTCTTT. It encodes CASSGLTGQNTEAFF.

This clone was observed once. The CDR3 sequence is CASQRQGNDYGYTF. DNA of the CDR3: TGTGCCAGTCAACGGCAGGGGAACGACTATGGCTACACCTTC. This chain links TRBV2 with TRBJ1-2; D is possibly TRBD1 (6 bases). CDR3 length: 14 residues. Germline V gene sequence: CDR1 SNHLY, CDR2 FYNNEI. V lost 9 bases to trimming and J lost 3 bases, with 17 bases between them.

This sequence joins TRBV19 and TRBJ1-5, with D perhaps matching TRBD1 (5 bases). V shed 4 bases and J shed 1 base, with 17 bases lying between them. The V gene's germline CDR1 is LNHDA and CDR2 SQIVND (reference sequence). The CDR3 length is 17 residues. The DNA of the CDR3 is TGTGCCAGTAGTACTCGTGACAGAGCACCAAGCAATCAGCCCCAGCATTTT. Its protein is CASSTRDRAPSNQPQHF.

V is TRBV7-9 and J is TRBJ2-7, with D perhaps matching TRBD2 (6 bases). The ends were cut back, 3 bases at V and 1 base at J, with 10 bases in the middle. The CDR3 has 14 amino acids. Germline lookup yields CDR1 SEHNR and CDR2 FQNEAQ (reference sequence). CDR3: CASSFAGRSYEQYF. As DNA, the CDR3 is TGTGCCAGCAGCTTCGCGGGACGGTCCTACGAGCAGTACTTC. The whole variable domain, remainder taken from reference TRBV7-9 and TRBJ2-7, is DTGVSQNPRHKITKRGQNVTFRCDPISEHNRLYWYRQTLGQGPEFLTYFQNEAQLEKSRLLSDRFSAERPKGSFSTLEIQRTEQGDSAMYLCASSFAGRSYEQYFGPGTRLTVT.

V gene TRBV19 combines with J gene TRBJ2-1; 8 bases are a match to TRBD2. Germline CDR1 LNHDA, CDR2 SQIVND (reference sequence). CDR3 size: 14 residues. V shed 11 bases and J 5 bases; nucleotides not matched to a gene: 11. This CDR3 is CASRQRESNNEQFF. CDR3 nucleotide sequence: TGTGCCTCGAGGCAGCGGGAGTCCAACAATGAGCAGTTCTTC.

V and J are TRBV5-1 and TRBJ2-7, with TRBD1 as a possible D gene (6 bases). The CDR3 covers 15 residues. Trimming left V 4 bases short and J 3 bases short, with 17 bases between. Germline V gene lookup returns CDR1 SGHRS and CDR2 YFSETQ. The CDR3 DNA is TGCGCCAGCAGCGCTACAGGGAACCTCTACTACGAGCAGTACTTC. Encoded protein: CASSATGNLYYEQYF.

This chain connects TRBV6-4 to TRBJ2-3; D not certain. Germline assignment: CDR1 MRHNA and CDR2 SNTAGT. Trimming took off 5 bases at V and 0 bases at J, with 6 bases between the two ends. The CDR3 spans 13 residues. Here the CDR3 reads CASSPQSTDTQYF. CDR3 nucleotides: TGTGCCAGCAGTCCTCAGAGCACAGATACGCAGTATTTT.